These 20 T cell receptor beta chains came from one sample sequenced in a study of cytomegalovirus exposure and HLA in healthy donors. It was with 60 Vbeta and 13 Jbeta primers that the PCR ran. Assay: immunoSEQ multiplex PCR; the TCRdb copy retains only in-frame clones and omits some. In the table there are 150,000 to 200,000 clones, 65% to 80% of which are singletons. Sequenced sample: PBMCs. The origin of the receptors is a male donor in good health and CMV-seronegative.

This clone was observed a few times. J is TRBJ1-4 and V is TRBV4-2; no reliable D call. In germline, CDR1 is LGHNA, CDR2 YNFKEQ. Trimming pared 4 bases from V and 11 bases from J, leaving 17 bases between. CDR3 length equals 14 residues. The chain's CDR3 is CASSLSLFGVKLFF. The CDR3 DNA follows: TGTGCCAGCAGCCTCTCCCTTTTCGGGGTGAAACTGTTTTTT.

V gene TRBV28 combines with J gene TRBJ1-2, with TRBD1 as a possible D gene (5 bases). Trimming took 4 bases from V and 3 from J, leaving 18 bases between them. This CDR3 contains 16 residues. Germline CDR1 MDHEN, CDR2 SYDVKM. The CDR3 spells CASSSGGSALDYGYTF. The CDR3, as DNA: TGTGCCAGCAGTTCCGGGGGATCGGCCTTGGACTATGGCTACACCTTC.

This clone occurred a few times. The chain couples TRBV28 to TRBJ2-5; no clear D gene. This CDR3 region has 13 residues. The germline V and J ends were trimmed by 3 bases and 4 bases, with 9 bases remaining between them. Germline V gives CDR1 MDHEN, CDR2 SYDVKM. The CDR3 loop is CASSLISRETQYF. The CDR3, as DNA: TGTGCCAGCAGTTTGATTAGCCGAGAGACCCAGTACTTC. The variable domain in full, with the rest retrieved from reference TRBV28 and TRBJ2-5, is DVKVTQSSRYLVKRTGEKVFLECVQDMDHENMFWYRQDPGLGLRLIYFSYDVKMKEKGDIPEGYSVSREKKERFSLILESASTNQTSMYLCASSLISRETQYFGPGTRLLVL.

The rearrangement links TRBV29-1 to TRBJ1-4; 8 nucleotides agree with TRBD1. The CDR3 is 14 amino acids. Trimming removed 6 bases from V and 8 bases from J; junction bases left unmatched: 11. CDR1 SQVTM and CDR2 ANQGSEA come from the germline V gene. CDR3 residues: CSVKNRTGREKLFF. DNA of the CDR3: TGCAGCGTAAAAAACCGGACAGGGAGAGAAAAACTGTTTTTT.

V is TRBV15 and J is TRBJ1-5, with a tentative D call TRBD1 (5 bases). Germline CDR1 reads LNHNV; CDR2 reads YYDKDF (reference sequence). Trimming cost V 0 bases and J 11 bases, with 8 bases left between them. The CDR3 runs to 12 residues. The CDR3 coding sequence is TGTGCCACCAGCAGAGATACAGGTTCCCAGCATTTT. Translation gives CATSRDTGSQHF.

As for this clone: The germline gene is not matched at one end of the junction; a read error may be the cause. V and J are TRBV7-9 and TRBJ2-1; D possibly corresponds to TRBD2 (5 bases). The germline V gene has CDR1 SEHNR and CDR2 FQNEAQ (reference sequence). This CDR3 has 13 residues. CDR3 sequence (DNA): TGTTCCAGCGGAATAGCGCTATACAATGAGCAGTTCTTC. It codes for CSSGIALYNEQFF.

The chain has TRBV23-1 and TRBJ1-2, with D unresolved. TRBV23-1 is identified as an open reading frame with a role that is uncertain. Trimming shortened V by 0 bases and J by 0 bases, and 8 bases separated the two germline ends. The CDR3 spans 15 residues. CDR3 residues: CASSQSYSPNYGYTF. CDR3 nucleotides: TGCGCCAGCAGTCAATCGTACAGTCCTAACTATGGCTACACCTTC.

The chain has TRBV6-1 and TRBJ1-1; D remains unclear. Germline values: CDR1 MNHNS, CDR2 SASEGT. The CDR3 is made up of 13 amino acids. V dropped 0 bases and J dropped 4 bases, with 6 bases sitting between them. CDR3 amino acids: CASSEAGFTEAFF. The CDR3 nucleotides are TGTGCCAGCAGTGAAGCCGGGTTCACTGAAGCTTTCTTT.

The CDR3 loop reads CASSRANYGYTF. The CDR3 nucleotides are TGTGCCAGCAGTAGAGCTAACTATGGCTACACCTTC. The chain is built from TRBV9 and TRBJ1-2; D ambiguous. V dropped 5 bases and J dropped 0 bases, with 5 bases sitting between them. This CDR3 spans 12 amino acids. Germline lookup yields CDR1 SGDLS and CDR2 YYNGEE. The whole variable domain, filled in from reference TRBV9 and TRBJ1-2, reads DSGVTQTPKHLITATGQRVTLRCSPRSGDLSVYWYQQSLDQGLQFLIQYYNGEERAKGNILERFSAQQFPDLHSELNLSSLELGDSALYFCASSRANYGYTFGSGTRLTVV.

The chain combines TRBV30 with TRBJ1-5; D perhaps matches TRBD1 (6 bases). CDR3 size: 15 residues. Germline V gives CDR1 GTSNPN, CDR2 SVGIG (reference sequence). V gave up 1 base and J gave up 6 bases, with 16 bases separating them. The CDR3 nucleotides are TGTGCCTGGAGTGCGGGGGCGACGGGGGGTCAGCCCCAGCATTTT. Its translation is CAWSAGATGGQPQHF.

V is TRBV28 and J is TRBJ2-7, with D possibly being TRBD2 (6 bases). Germline values: CDR1 MDHEN, CDR2 SYDVKM. This CDR3 is built from 11 residues. With 4 bases removed from V and 7 bases from J, the gap between germline ends came to 8 bases. The CDR3 region is CASSSGREQYF. In DNA form, the CDR3 reads TGTGCCAGCAGTTCTGGGAGGGAGCAGTACTTC.

CDR3 in amino acids: CASSPFRGGASQPQHF. The CDR3 bases are TGTGCCAGCAGCCCTTTCCGGGGGGGGGCTAGTCAGCCCCAGCATTTT. V gene TRBV4-2 combines with J gene TRBJ1-5; maybe TRBD1 (6 bases). Germline V gives CDR1 LGHNA, CDR2 YNFKEQ. V lost 4 bases, J lost 6 bases, and 19 bases lay in between. This CDR3 region has 16 residues.

This chain links TRBV30 with TRBJ1-2; 10 positions agree with TRBD1. The CDR3 consists of 12 residues. Germline trimming cut 5 bases from V and 9 bases from J; bases unmatched to any gene: 6. The germline V gene has CDR1 GTSNPN and CDR2 SVGIG (reference sequence). CDR3 sequence: CAWAGTGVSYTF. Written as DNA, the CDR3 is TGTGCCTGGGCCGGGACAGGGGTAAGCTACACCTTC.

The J gene is TRBJ1-2, the V gene TRBV7-2; D might be TRBD1 (5 bases). The CDR3 totals 14 residues. Trimming stripped 3 bases from V and 4 bases from J, with 12 bases between. Germline V gene lookup returns CDR1 SGHTA and CDR2 FQGNSA. In nucleotides, the CDR3 is TGTGCCAGCAGCTTGACAGATGGGGTCTATGGCTACACCTTC. It codes for CASSLTDGVYGYTF.

This clone was counted once. This sequence joins TRBV7-2 and TRBJ2-3; 12 nucleotides agree with TRBD2. The V gene's germline CDR1 is SGHTA and CDR2 FQGNSA. J was trimmed by 1 base and V by 5 bases; bases with no gene match: 4. This CDR3 has 16 residues. In nucleotides, the CDR3 is TGTGCCAGCAGCCAGCGACTAGCGGGAGGCACAGATACGCAGTATTTT. This gives the protein CASSQRLAGGTDTQYF.

This clone occurred a few times. The chain has TRBV27 and TRBJ1-2, with D possibly TRBD1 on 6 matching bases. V was cut by 3 bases and J by 0 bases, with 11 bases left in between. This CDR3 contains 15 residues. CDR1 and CDR2 from the germline V gene are MNHEY and SMNVEV (reference sequence). Written as DNA, the CDR3 is TGTGCCAGCAGTTTTTCCGACAGGTCTAACTATGGCTACACCTTC. Protein: CASSFSDRSNYGYTF.

J is TRBJ1-2 and V is TRBV5-4; 11 positions match TRBD1. Germline lookup yields CDR1 SGHNT and CDR2 YYREEE (reference sequence). CDR3 length: 17 residues. V shed 4 bases, J shed 0 bases, and the junction held 8 bases outside the gene matches. CDR3 DNA: TGTGCCAGCAGCCCAGGACAGGGGGCGAAAACTAACTATGGCTACACCTTC. Translating gives CASSPGQGAKTNYGYTF.

This chain's CDR3 is CASSEISGERTDTQYF. The CDR3 DNA reads as TGCGCCAGCAGTGAAATTAGCGGGGAACGCACAGATACGCAGTATTTT. The rearrangement joins TRBV10-1 to TRBJ2-3; 8 bases align to TRBD2. This CDR3 comprises 16 residues. Per germline, CDR1 WNHNN and CDR2 SYGVQD (reference sequence). Unmatched junction bases numbered 6, after V lost 3 bases and J lost 1 base.

The chain recombines TRBV18 with TRBJ1-2; TRBD1 might be the D (6 bases). Germline loops: CDR1 KGHSH, CDR2 LQKENI. The CDR3 is 12 residues long. With 1 base removed from V and 13 bases from J, the gap between germline ends came to 13 bases. CDR3 sequence: CASSPQQGLSTF. The CDR3 coding sequence is TGTGCCAGCTCACCACAACAGGGCCTAAGCACCTTC.

This clone occurred a few times. This chain connects TRBV18 to TRBJ2-5, with 12 bases lining up with TRBD2. Germline V gene sequence: CDR1 KGHSH, CDR2 LQKENI. The junction had 2 bases not matched to a gene; V was cut back by 1 base and J by 2 bases. The CDR3 is 16 residues long. The CDR3 spells CASSPRGTSGQETQYF. CDR3 nucleotides: TGTGCCAGCTCACCACGCGGGACTAGCGGGCAAGAGACCCAGTACTTC.